The clone carrying this TCR beta chain has at least ten counts. Regions amplified from RNA transcripts were the TCR beta CDR3 regions. Initially, a first-round RT-PCR of the TCR CDR3 employed the HTBI primer set. From the multiplex PCR reads, TCRdb called clonotypes with MiXCR, one entry per CDR3 protein. In the table there are approximately 270,000 distinct CDR3 sequences, roughly 14% of which are singletons. This sample is drawn from a study of T cells in Graves' hyperthyroidism and ophthalmopathy. 10 ml fresh peripheral blood yielded the PBMCs. V was cut by 5 bases and J by 0 bases, with 12 bases left in between. The CDR3 is 15 residues long. Per germline, CDR1 SEHNR and CDR2 FQNEAQ (reference sequence).

This TCR came from a middle-aged woman with Graves' hyperthyroidism that later progressed to Graves' ophthalmopathy. Sequenced input: blood. The rearrangement links TRBV7-9 to TRBJ2-3; a weak D match, TRBD1 (6 bases). CDR3 sequence reads: CASSAPGHSTDTQYF. In DNA form, the CDR3 reads TGTGCCAGCAGCGCCCCGGGACACAGCACAGATACGCAGTATTTT.